This paragraph covers one T cell receptor beta chain sequence. V lost 4 bases and J 4 bases, leaving 21 bases between the germline ends. Per germline, CDR1 SGHKS and CDR2 YYEKEE (reference sequence). CDR3 length: 17 residues. The sample originates from a study of blood T cell repertoires in COVID-19. Clones were read by immunoSEQ multiplex PCR, and TCRdb kept only the in-frame ones, dropping some. The data contain some 400,000 clones, roughly nine tenths of them seen just once; the ten biggest clones take up about 1.7%. This receptor was obtained from a woman in her 30s who had recovered from COVID-19. What was sequenced was PBMCs or T cells enriched from blood (not recorded which). This rearrangement joins TRBV5-5 to TRBJ1-5, with D perhaps TRBD1 (5 bases). The CDR3 nucleotides are TGTGCCAGCAGCCCGGGGGTAGGGATTACCGAAAATCAGCCCCAGCATTTT. Protein sequence: CASSPGVGITENQPQHF.